These T cell receptor beta chains were read from a single sample in a study of cytomegalovirus exposure and HLA in healthy donors. Some clones are missing from TCRdb's copy, which holds only in-frame ones; the method was immunoSEQ multiplex PCR. Among 130,000 to 150,000 clones listed, roughly 64% were seen once. Specimen: PBMCs. These receptors were obtained from a young woman in good health and CMV-seropositive. CDR3s include the opening cysteine and the closing phenylalanine or tryptophan. The D gene is left open where the match is weak. Clone size, where shown, is once, few, many, or a class for clones that have expanded.

>.|TRBD1|TRBV11-2|TRBJ1-1
CASSLTPGGNTEAFF
TGTGCCAGCAGCTTGACGCCAGGGGGCAACACTGAAGCTTTCTTT
>.|.|TRBV7-8|TRBJ1-6
CASSPEGPGRTVPSPLHF
TGTGCCAGCAGCCCAGAAGGTCCTGGTCGGACAGTTCCTTCACCCCTCCACTTT
>.|.|TRBV5-6|TRBJ1-6
CASRTGGGSYNSPLHF
TGTGCCAGCCGAACCGGCGGGGGATCCTATAATTCACCCCTCCACTTT
>few|TRBD2|TRBV5-1|TRBJ2-7
CASSSSGTSGRGHEQYF
TGCGCCAGCAGCTCCTCTGGGACTAGCGGGAGAGGACACGAGCAGTACTTC
>few|.|TRBV5-4|TRBJ2-5
CASSLATPGETQYF
TGTGCCAGCAGCTTAGCGACCCCTGGTGAGACCCAGTACTTC
>.|TRBD1|TRBV5-8|TRBJ2-1
CASSSAPGQGNVQFF
TGTGCCAGCAGCTCCGCCCCGGGACAGGGCAACGTACAGTTCTTC
>once|.|TRBV4-1|TRBJ2-4
CASSHGPSRSSIIAKNIQYF
TGCGCCAGCAGCCACGGTCCCTCACGATCGTCCATTATAGCCAAAAACATTCAGTACTTC
>few|TRBD2|TRBV7-9|TRBJ2-3
CASSSRSGGAADTQYF
TGTGCCAGCAGCTCCCGTAGCGGGGGGGCCGCAGATACGCAGTATTTT
>few|.|TRBV4-1|TRBJ2-1
CASSQGWTAQVNEQFF
TGCGCCAGCAGCCAAGGATGGACTGCCCAGGTTAATGAGCAGTTCTTC
>few|.|TRBV18|TRBJ1-1
CASSPGGINTEAFF
TGTGCCAGCTCACCAGGGGGCATTAACACTGAAGCTTTCTTT
>.|.|TRBV30|TRBJ2-7
CACHVVSSYEQYF
TGTGCCTGTCACGTCGTTTCCTCCTACGAGCAGTACTTC
>.|TRBD2|TRBV6-6|TRBJ2-7
CATSGLAGSYEQYF
TGTGCCACCTCGGGACTAGCGGGGTCCTACGAGCAGTACTTC
>.|TRBD2|TRBV2|TRBJ2-2
CASRENSGMNTGELFF
TGTGCCAGCAGGGAAAATAGCGGGATGAACACCGGGGAGCTGTTTTTT
>.|TRBD2|TRBV18|TRBJ2-5
CASSPGGSRETQYF
TGTGCCAGCTCACCCGGCGGGAGCAGAGAGACCCAGTACTTC
>.|.|TRBV19|TRBJ1-5
CASSPPHRSSKPQHF
TGTGCCAGTTCGCCCCCTCACAGGTCTTCGAAGCCCCAGCATTTT
>.|TRBD1|TRBV2|TRBJ1-5
CASSERDRNQPQHF
TGTGCCAGCAGTGAGCGGGACAGGAATCAGCCCCAGCATTTT
>.|TRBD2|TRBV5-1|TRBJ2-7
CASSLGTSGGPGEQYF
TGCGCCAGCAGCTTAGGGACTAGCGGGGGGCCAGGCGAGCAGTACTTC
>.|.|TRBV6-5|TRBJ2-3
CASSTGEQGGDTQYF
TGTGCCAGCAGTACCGGAGAGCAGGGGGGAGATACGCAGTATTTT
>.|.|TRBV2|TRBJ2-2
CASRVAAGELFF
TGTGCCAGCAGAGTGGCGGCCGGGGAGCTGTTTTTT
>few|.|TRBV5-5|TRBJ2-7
CASSLKGWGRGDEQYF
TGTGCCAGCAGCTTGAAGGGGTGGGGGCGCGGCGACGAGCAGTACTTC
>few|.|TRBV19|TRBJ2-5
CASSGDFQETQYF
TGTGCCAGTAGTGGAGATTTCCAAGAGACCCAGTACTTC
>.|TRBD1|TRBV28|TRBJ2-5
CASGTGGGWETQYF
TGTGCCAGCGGAACAGGGGGCGGGTGGGAGACCCAGTACTTC
>.|TRBD1|TRBV9|TRBJ2-5
CASSSSGTGQETQYF
TGTGCCAGCAGCTCGTCCGGGACAGGACAAGAGACCCAGTACTTC
>.|.|TRBV6-5|TRBJ2-7
CASSYVRTGNYEQYF
TGTGCCAGCAGTTACGTCCGGACTGGTAACTACGAGCAGTACTTC
>.|.|TRBV15|TRBJ2-5
CATSIGQYQETQYF
TGTGCCACCAGCATAGGACAGTACCAAGAGACCCAGTACTTC
>.|TRBD2|TRBV7-6|TRBJ2-3
CASSSLGGRAPDTQYF
TGTGCCAGCAGCTCTTTGGGCGGGAGGGCCCCAGATACGCAGTATTTT
>.|.|TRBV5-4|TRBJ1-1
CASSLGTVSPPPKAFF
TGTGCCAGCAGCTTGGGTACAGTCTCCCCACCCCCCAAAGCTTTCTTT
>.|TRBD1|TRBV30|TRBJ1-2
CAWSGQGRRGLYGYTF
TGTGCCTGGAGCGGACAGGGGAGGAGGGGCCTCTATGGCTACACCTTC
>.|.|TRBV7-2|TRBJ2-2
CASRLDGGTGELFF
TGTGCCAGCCGCCTAGATGGCGGAACCGGGGAGCTGTTTTTT
>.|TRBD2|TRBV11-2|TRBJ2-1
CASSLARTSGSYNEQFF
TGTGCCAGCAGCTTAGCCCGGACTAGCGGGTCCTACAATGAGCAGTTCTTC